Presented here are 15 T cell receptor beta chains from one specimen sequenced in a study of T cells after yellow fever vaccination. TCRdb re-analysed the 5' RACE reads in MiXCR, keeping a single row per CDR3 protein. The sample includes around 310,000 distinct CDR3 sequences, 8.7% of them seen just once. The sequencing used PBMCs, collected on the day of the first yellow fever vaccination. These TCRs come from a man aged 18 to 30 who received the YFV17D yellow fever vaccine.

This clonotype has only a few counts. The chain joins TRBV7-2 to TRBJ2-7; D unresolved. Trimming took off 3 bases at V and 6 bases at J, with 12 bases between the two ends. This CDR3 has 13 amino acids. Per the germline V gene, CDR1 is SGHTA and CDR2 is FQGNSA. The CDR3 sequence: CASSFGLGGEQYF. CDR3 sequence (DNA): TGTGCCAGCAGCTTCGGCCTCGGCGGCGAGCAGTACTTC.

The rearrangement joins TRBV28 to TRBJ2-3; weak D call: TRBD1 (5 bases). This CDR3 spans 13 amino acids. V lost 3 bases and J lost 3, with 7 bases in between. The germline V gene has CDR1 MDHEN and CDR2 SYDVKM. CDR3 DNA sequence: TGTGCCAGCAGTTTGACAGTAACAGATACGCAGTATTTT. Its protein is CASSLTVTDTQYF.

The table lists this clonotype with many counts. V is TRBV12-3 or TRBV12-4 and J is TRBJ2-2; D is uncertain. V lost 3 bases to trimming and J lost 4 bases, with 9 bases between them. The CDR3 has 14 residues. The CDR3 region has the DNA TGTGCCAGCAGTTTGGGTGGTAGCACCGGGGAGCTGTTTTTT. It translates to CASSLGGSTGELFF.

This clonotype has only a few counts. This rearrangement joins TRBV21-1 to TRBJ2-7; the D segment call TRBD1 is taken from the table without a DNA check. TRBV21-1 counts as a pseudogene. The CDR3 is 15 residues long. CDR3 in DNA: TGTGCCAGCAGCAAATTCCGGGACAGGGTTTACGAGCAGTACGTC. Translation gives CASSKFRDRVYEQYV.

This clonotype was seen a few times. This chain connects TRBV5-1 to TRBJ2-1; D not resolved. Between the trimmed V and J ends, which lost 2 bases and 8 bases, there was a span of 11 bases. The CDR3 spans 13 residues. The germline V gene has CDR1 SGHRS and CDR2 YFSETQ. The CDR3 nucleotides read TGCGCCAGCAGCTTCTCGGTAGGCGATGAGCAGTTCTTC. Amino acid sequence: CASSFSVGDEQFF.

This clonotype showed up just a few times. J is TRBJ2-7 and V is TRBV7-9; D ambiguous. The germline gives CDR1 SEHNR, CDR2 FQNEAQ (reference sequence). Trimming removed 1 base from V and 0 bases from J, with 7 bases in between. The CDR3 runs to 14 residues. The CDR3 sequence: CASSLDEFSYEQYF. DNA for the CDR3: TGTGCCAGCAGCTTAGACGAGTTCTCCTACGAGCAGTACTTC.

This clonotype was seen a handful of times. The rearrangement uses TRBV18 and TRBJ1-5; D possibly corresponds to TRBD1 (5 bases). The CDR3 is made up of 13 amino acids. The germline V and J ends were trimmed by 4 bases and 7 bases, with 11 bases remaining between them. Germline loops: CDR1 KGHSH, CDR2 LQKENI. The CDR3 nucleotides read TGTGCCAGCTCACAGGGGTCCCAACAGCCCCAGCATTTT. Protein: CASSQGSQQPQHF.

This chain links TRBV7-8 with TRBJ2-7; a possible D gene is TRBD2 (7 bases). The V gene lost 0 bases and the J gene lost 3 bases, with 21 bases spanning the gap. Germline-derived CDR1 and CDR2 are SGHVS and FQNEAQ. The CDR3 consists of 18 residues. CDR3: CASSLAGAYREGSYEQYV. Here the CDR3 DNA reads TGTGCCAGCAGCTTAGCCGGGGCCTACAGGGAGGGAAGCTACGAGCAGTACGTC.

This clonotype has more than one count but fewer than ten. The rearrangement uses TRBV11-2 and TRBJ1-2, with D possibly TRBD1 on 6 matching bases. CDR1 is SGHAT, CDR2 FQNNGV, per germline. The CDR3 runs 14 residues. V was trimmed by 5 bases and J by 4 bases, leaving 14 bases between them. DNA of the CDR3: TGTGCCAGCAGCGGGGGCGGGGGGCTCTATGGCTACACCTTC. This sequence encodes CASSGGGGLYGYTF.

This clonotype was counted only a few times. The chain recombines TRBV24-1 with TRBJ2-1; 10 nucleotides agree with TRBD1. Germline V gives CDR1 KGHDR, CDR2 SFDVKD. The ends lost 5 bases at V and 4 bases at J; junction bases unmatched: 1. The CDR3 is made up of 14 amino acids. CDR3 in amino acids: CATSGGQGYNEQFF. The CDR3 DNA sequence: TGTGCCACCAGTGGGGGACAGGGGTACAATGAGCAGTTCTTC.

This sequence joins TRBV6-5 and TRBJ2-4; perhaps TRBD1 as D (6 bases). There are 16 residues in the CDR3. CDR1 is MNHEY, CDR2 SVGAGI, per germline. V was shortened by 2 bases and J by 3 bases, with 14 bases between the two germline ends. DNA of the CDR3: TGTGCCAGCAGTTACACAACAGGGAAAGGCAAAAACATTCAGTACTTC. Translation: CASSYTTGKGKNIQYF.

This clonotype was seen at least ten times. The chain has TRBV4-2 and TRBJ2-7; 12 bases agree with TRBD1. Per the germline V gene, CDR1 is LGHNA and CDR2 is YNFKEQ. This CDR3 comprises 17 residues. Germline trimming cut 2 bases from V and 7 bases from J; bases unmatched to any gene: 12. The CDR3 reads CASSQLIRDRGRREQYF. In DNA, the CDR3 is TGTGCCAGCAGCCAACTAATCCGGGACAGGGGGCGGAGGGAGCAGTACTTC.

The table lists this clonotype with a few counts. The chain employs TRBV12-3 or TRBV12-4 and TRBJ2-2, with D perhaps TRBD1 (5 bases). V shed 7 bases and J shed 5 bases, with 17 bases lying between them. This CDR3 contains 15 residues. CDR3 protein: CASTLRGYETGELFF. CDR3 coding DNA: TGTGCCAGCACCCTAAGGGGATATGAAACCGGGGAGCTGTTTTTT.

In its sample, this clonotype was seen a few times. This chain uses TRBV5-1 with TRBJ2-7; 8 nucleotides agree with TRBD1. Germline CDR1 and CDR2: SGHRS and YFSETQ. After removal of 4 bases from V and 6 bases from J, the junction contained 9 bases not matched to a gene. The CDR3 is made up of 14 amino acids. CDR3 DNA sequence: TGCGCCAGCAGCCACCTGGACAGGGAGGTCGAGCAGTACTTC. Translation: CASSHLDREVEQYF.

The chain combines TRBV10-3 with TRBJ2-1; 12 bases agree with TRBD2. CDR1 and CDR2 (germline): ENHRY, SYGVKD. The trim removed 8 bases at V and 8 bases at J, leaving 4 bases unmatched. The length of the CDR3 is 13 residues. CDR3 DNA sequence: TGTGCCATCTCTAGCGGGGGGGCGGATGAGCAGTTCTTC. This encodes CAISSGGADEQFF.